One and the same sample provided the 14 T cell receptor beta chains below, sequenced in a study of shared clonotypes between healthy human individuals. Some clones are missing from TCRdb's copy, which holds only in-frame ones; the method was immunoSEQ multiplex PCR. The sample consists of roughly 500,000 clones, roughly 80% of them appearing once. The sample was PBMCs. The receptors were sampled from a woman aged 40 to 50 in good health. Some clones in this sample may be carry-over from other donors' samples.

The V and J genes are TRBV11-2 and TRBJ2-3; 9 nucleotides match TRBD1. This CDR3 is 15 amino acids long. The V segment lost 1 base and the J segment 1 base; nucleotides outside the gene matches: 0. Germline assignment: CDR1 SGHAT and CDR2 FQNNGV. The CDR3 spells CASSLGDRGTDTQYF. In DNA, the CDR3 is TGTGCCAGCAGCTTAGGGGACAGGGGCACAGATACGCAGTATTTT.

This sequence joins TRBV4-3 and TRBJ2-3; the D gene is possibly TRBD1 (6 bases). From germline, CDR1 is LGHNA and CDR2 YSLEER. V was clipped by 4 bases and J by 4 bases, with 18 bases between them. CDR3 size: 16 residues. This chain's CDR3 is CASSRWGRESSDTQYF. The CDR3 DNA sequence: TGCGCCAGCAGCCGTTGGGGGCGCGAGAGTTCAGATACGCAGTATTTT.

The chain carries TRBV4-2 and TRBJ2-1; no reliable D call. CDR1 is LGHNA and CDR2 is YNFKEQ in the germline V gene. The CDR3 consists of 16 residues. The ends were cut back, 1 base at V and 3 bases at J, with 13 bases in the middle. The CDR3 DNA follows: TGTGCCAGCAGCCAAGCTCTGGTCGGCGGCTACAATGAGCAGTTCTTC. Protein: CASSQALVGGYNEQFF.

With respect to this clone: A far larger clone is just one base off, so this is likely a read error. J is TRBJ1-1 and V is TRBV7-3, with D uncertain. Trimming took 4 bases from V and 1 from J, leaving 7 bases between them. Germline V lookup: CDR1 SGHTA, CDR2 FQGTGA. The CDR3 runs 13 residues. Here the CDR3 DNA reads TGTGCCAGCAGCTCCCGACAGAACACTGAAGCTTTCTTT. This encodes CASSSRQNTEAFF.

The CDR3, as DNA: TGTGCCAGCAGCGTAGGGGCTAGCGGGAGGGGTGGCCAAGAGACCCAGTACTTC. This encodes CASSVGASGRGGQETQYF. The chain combines TRBV9 with TRBJ2-5; 12 bases line up with TRBD2. This CDR3 region has 18 residues. Trimming at V came to 0 bases and at J to 1 base, leaving 7 bases not matched to a gene. In germline, CDR1 is SGDLS, CDR2 YYNGEE.

The chain employs TRBV10-2 and TRBJ2-4, with D perhaps TRBD1 (6 bases). The V end was cut by 8 bases, the J end by 0 bases, with 11 bases between. Germline CDR1 and CDR2: WSHSY and SAAADI. The CDR3 runs to 14 residues. The CDR3 nucleotides read TGCGCCAGCCGGACAGAACTAGCCAAAAACATTCAGTACTTC. Protein sequence: CASRTELAKNIQYF.

Regarding this clone: A far larger clone is one nucleotide away, so this likely arose from a read error. The V gene is TRBV29-1, the J gene TRBJ1-1; D possibly corresponds to TRBD1 (5 bases). Germline loops: CDR1 SQVTM, CDR2 ANQGSEA. The CDR3 is 12 residues long. CDR3 in amino acids: CSVGDSNTEASF. The CDR3, as DNA: TGCAGCGTCGGTGACAGTAACACTGAAGCTTCCTTT.

This clone was seen only a few times. The rearrangement joins TRBV5-4 to TRBJ2-5, with 11 bases aligning to TRBD1. V dropped 2 bases and J dropped 7; count of bases not matched to a gene: 4. Germline CDR1 reads SGHNT; CDR2 reads YYREEE (reference sequence). CDR3 length equals 14 residues. The CDR3 loop reads CASSLGTGGGTQYF. The CDR3 coding sequence is TGTGCCAGCAGCTTAGGGACAGGGGGGGGGACCCAGTACTTC.

CDR3 residues: CASSLSRERGYEQYF. The CDR3 DNA sequence: TGTGCCAGCAGTTTATCACGGGAGCGAGGGTACGAGCAGTACTTC. The chain couples TRBV27 to TRBJ2-7, with D possibly TRBD2 on 6 matching bases. The CDR3 spans 15 residues. The V and J ends lost 0 bases and 4 bases respectively, with 13 bases between them. Germline CDR1 reads MNHEY; CDR2 reads SMNVEV (reference sequence).

Worth noting for this clone: This probably arose from a read error, given a far larger clone one base away. This rearrangement joins TRBV5-4 to TRBJ1-1; D possibly corresponds to TRBD1 (5 bases). With 4 bases removed from V and 1 base from J, the gap between germline ends came to 8 bases. The CDR3 contains 13 residues. Germline V gene sequence: CDR1 SGHNT, CDR2 YYREEE (reference sequence). In DNA form, the CDR3 reads TGTGCCAGCAGCACAGGACAGAACACTGAAGCTTTCTTT. Protein: CASSTGQNTEAFF.

The V gene is TRBV9, the J gene TRBJ2-2, with unresolved D. The germline V gene has CDR1 SGDLS and CDR2 YYNGEE. This CDR3 region has 15 residues. Trimming removed 1 base from V and 1 base from J, with 8 bases in between. CDR3 bases: TGTGCCAGCAGCGTAAATCGCGGGAACACCGGGGAGCTGTTTTTT. This encodes CASSVNRGNTGELFF.

To note about this clone: A far larger clone lies a single base away; this is likely a read error. In the same sample, other DNA sequences code for this CDR3. The J gene is TRBJ2-5, the V gene TRBV7-2, with 7 positions matching TRBD1. This CDR3 spans 16 amino acids. CDR1 and CDR2 from the germline V gene are SGHTA and FQGNSA. In nucleotides, the CDR3 is TGTGCTAGCAGCACCACAGGGGTGGGGCCTCAAGAGACCCAGTACTTC. Amino acids: CASSTTGVGPQETQYF. The variable domain in full, with the rest retrieved from reference TRBV7-2 and TRBJ2-5, is GAGVSQSPSNKVTEKGKDVELRCDPISGHTALYWYRQSLGQGLEFLIYFQGNSAPDKSGLPSDRFSAERTGGSVSTLTIQRTQQEDSAVYLCASSTTGVGPQETQYFGPGTRLLVL.

This chain uses TRBV7-9 with TRBJ1-2, with 7 bases aligning to TRBD1. Germline V gives CDR1 SEHNR, CDR2 FQNEAQ (reference sequence). The CDR3 runs to 15 residues. Trimming cost V 5 bases and J 8 bases; bases outside gene matches: 14. The CDR3 sequence: CASSAYDRALRGYTF. The CDR3 nucleotides read TGTGCCAGCAGCGCCTACGACAGGGCTTTAAGGGGCTACACCTTC. Variable domain in full (rest from reference TRBV7-9 and TRBJ1-2): DTGVSQNPRHKITKRGQNVTFRCDPISEHNRLYWYRQTLGQGPEFLTYFQNEAQLEKSRLLSDRFSAERPKGSFSTLEIQRTEQGDSAMYLCASSAYDRALRGYTFGSGTRLTVV.

This chain uses TRBV5-4 with TRBJ2-1; D not certain. The CDR3 contains 15 residues. Germline loops: CDR1 SGHNT, CDR2 YYREEE (reference sequence). Trimming cost V 0 bases and J 0 bases, with 7 bases left between them. The CDR3 nucleotides are TGTGCCAGCAGCTTGGGGGTGAGCTCCTACAATGAGCAGTTCTTC. As protein: CASSLGVSSYNEQFF.